This T cell receptor beta chain was found in a study of blood T cells in healthy people across ages. A word on this clonotype: Its cognate antigen is unknown.

Findings and caveats of the study: There was a strong correlation between TCR beta diversity and naive T cell percentage.

This CDR3 has 12 residues. Germline V gives CDR1 SGDLS, CDR2 YYNGEE. V lost 4 bases and J lost 9; bases outside the gene matches: 4. Through a sample-barcoded 5' primer and a J-beta primer mix, a second PCR was run for roughly 6 to 11 cycles. Every sample produced at least 3 million CDR3-containing paired-end reads. TCRdb re-called the 5' RACE reads through MiXCR, storing one row per CDR3 protein. The table lists 1.5 million to 2 million distinct CDR3 sequences, approximately 50% of them singletons. Input material: blood. The chain couples TRBV9 to TRBJ2-1; 7 bases line up with TRBD1. The clonotype was recovered from a woman between 35 and 50 years old in good health. The CDR3 loop is CASSYDRVEQFF. CDR3 DNA: TGTGCCAGCAGCTACGACAGGGTTGAGCAGTTCTTC.